The present TCR beta chain was sequenced within a study of cytomegalovirus exposure and HLA in healthy donors. General study results and limits: Researchers reported in a later analysis that common viral pathogens appeared linked to several top clusters. A later analysis reportedly found that, within productive TCRs, an Asian-associated ancestry cluster had fewer N-insertions than the mean observed across the roughly 630 donors.

Points on this clone: Its antigen is currently unknown.

The PCR ran on 60 Vbeta and 13 Jbeta primers. Repertoires were generated with immunoSEQ multiplex PCR, while TCRdb's copy carries only in-frame clones and drops some. Its table lists more than 95,000 clones. This CDR3 comprises 13 residues. V was clipped by 6 bases and J by 2 bases; unmatched bases: 2. The germline CDR1 and CDR2 sequences are MNHEY and SMNVEV (reference sequence). Sequencing was done on a sample of PBMCs. The receptor comes from a man younger than 35 in good health and CMV-seronegative. The genes are TRBV27 and TRBJ2-5; 8 nucleotides line up with TRBD1. The CDR3 bases are TGTGCCAGCAGAAGGACAGGGCAAGAGACCCAGTACTTC. As protein: CASRRTGQETQYF.